Below are 3 T cell receptor beta chains sequenced from a single sample in a study of blood T cell repertoires in COVID-19. Data came from immunoSEQ multiplex PCR; TCRdb stores just in-frame clones and leaves some out. The sample consists of under 150,000 clones, around 87% of them appearing once. Source material: peripheral blood. The receptors shown here come from a man between 45 and 60 years old with active COVID-19.

The genes are TRBV7-9 and TRBJ2-3, with 9 positions matching TRBD2. The CDR3 loop spans 16 amino acids. Looked up from germline, CDR1 is SEHNR and CDR2 is FQNEAQ (reference sequence). After removal of 5 bases from V and 2 bases from J, the junction contained 8 bases not matched to a gene. The CDR3 DNA reads TGTGCCAGCAGCCCCTCAAGCGGGGGGTCCACAGATACGCAGTATTTT. Amino acid sequence: CASSPSSGGSTDTQYF.

The genes are TRBV7-9 and TRBJ1-1; D not resolved. The CDR3 length is 13 residues. V was cut by 3 bases and J by 7 bases, with 12 bases left in between. The germline gives CDR1 SEHNR, CDR2 FQNEAQ (reference sequence). CDR3 sequence reads: CASSFDGRGEAFF. The CDR3, as DNA: TGTGCCAGCAGCTTTGATGGACGGGGTGAAGCTTTCTTT.

The V and J genes are TRBV5-1 and TRBJ2-3; D is possibly TRBD2 (6 bases). Germline V gene data show CDR1 as SGHRS and CDR2 as YFSETQ. V was clipped by 1 base and J by 6 bases, with 15 bases between them. This CDR3 comprises 15 residues. The CDR3 loop is CASSLSVAAGDTQYF. The DNA of the CDR3 is TGCGCCAGCAGCTTGTCGGTAGCGGCGGGGGATACGCAGTATTTT. The variable domain in full, with the rest retrieved from reference TRBV5-1 and TRBJ2-3, is KAGVTQTPRYLIKTRGQQVTLSCSPISGHRSVSWYQQTPGQGLQFLFEYFSETQRNKGNFPGRFSGRQFSNSRSEMNVSTLELGDSALYLCASSLSVAAGDTQYFGPGTRLTVL.